This entry concerns a single TCR beta chain. These data come from a study of OX40 agonist ivuxolimab in advanced cancers. Trimming cost V 5 bases and J 4 bases; bases outside gene matches: 7. CDR3 length: 16 residues. Germline assignment: CDR1 SGHNT and CDR2 YENEEA. People who had autoimmune disease history or systemic immunosuppression were excluded. The method was immunoSEQ multiplex PCR; TCRdb's version includes in-frame clones alone and lacks a portion of them. Here the sample spans 52,000 or so clones, over 75% being singletons. The rearrangement uses TRBV11-3 and TRBJ2-5; 13 bases map to TRBD2. The source of this sequence is an adult with an advanced solid tumor such as melanoma, head and neck, liver or kidney cancer. The sequencing here drew on CD4+ or CD8+ T cells sorted from blood, taken in a trial of the OX40 agonist ivuxolimab. CDR3 in DNA: TGTGCCAGCAGCCCGGGACTAGCGGGAAGGGGAGAGACCCAGTACTTC. This codes for CASSPGLAGRGETQYF.